Shown below are 30 T cell receptor beta chains from a single sample sequenced in a study of T cell changes during pregnancy in multiple sclerosis. Repertoires were generated with immunoSEQ multiplex PCR, while TCRdb's copy carries only in-frame clones and drops some. The table lists around 61,000 clones, around 90% of them singletons. The material sequenced was peripheral blood, taken in the third trimester of pregnancy. All receptors derive from a female donor in good health, enrolled as a control in a pregnancy study.

The genes are TRBV7-9 and TRBJ2-3; possible D gene TRBD2, 6 bases. This CDR3 spans 15 amino acids. Trimming pared 5 bases from V and 1 base from J, leaving 13 bases between. The germline gives CDR1 SEHNR, CDR2 FQNEAQ (reference sequence). The CDR3 DNA reads TGTGCCAGCAGCAGAGGGACGGGGGGCACAGATACGCAGTATTTT. It encodes CASSRGTGGTDTQYF.

The rearrangement joins TRBV4-2 to TRBJ2-5; 8 bases align to TRBD2. The CDR3 consists of 15 residues. CDR1 is LGHNA and CDR2 is YNFKEQ in the germline V gene. V trimming: 6 bases; J trimming: 4 bases; junction bases outside the gene matches: 10. The CDR3 coding sequence is TGTGCCAGCAGTTCGGGCGCGGGGGGCCCAGAGACCCAGTACTTC. Protein sequence: CASSSGAGGPETQYF.

V usage is TRBV7-2 and J usage is TRBJ1-1; weak D call: TRBD1 (5 bases). The CDR3 consists of 13 residues. Germline assignment: CDR1 SGHTA and CDR2 FQGNSA. V was pared by 2 bases and J by 6 bases, with 10 bases between. Here the CDR3 DNA reads TGTGCCAGCAGCTTATGGGGCAGTTCTGAAGCTTTCTTT. Its protein product is CASSLWGSSEAFF.

The chain links TRBV5-6 to TRBJ1-2; D gene ambiguous. V lost 4 bases, J lost 5 bases, and 9 bases lay in between. CDR3 length: 12 amino acids. Germline CDR1 SGHDT, CDR2 YYEEEE. The CDR3 loop is CASSPGPYGYTF. The CDR3 DNA sequence: TGTGCCAGCAGCCCGGGTCCGTATGGCTACACCTTC.

The chain uses TRBV5-1 and TRBJ2-3; a possible D gene is TRBD2 (6 bases). V was clipped by 4 bases and J by 2 bases, with 14 bases between them. CDR3 length: 15 residues. Germline CDR1 reads SGHRS; CDR2 reads YFSETQ. The CDR3 bases are TGCGCCAGCAGCCCTGGTTCGGGACTCACAGATACGCAGTATTTT. Its translation is CASSPGSGLTDTQYF.

This chain joins TRBV14 and TRBJ1-1; 7 bases map to TRBD1. V lost 0 bases and J lost 3; bases outside the gene matches: 19. Germline V gene sequence: CDR1 SGHDN, CDR2 FVKESK. This CDR3 spans 20 amino acids. The chain's CDR3 is CASSQDLYVGQTPFDTEAFF. The CDR3 coding sequence is TGTGCCAGCAGCCAAGATCTCTATGTGGGACAGACCCCTTTCGACACTGAAGCTTTCTTT.

The chain couples TRBV4-3 to TRBJ2-1; D gene unclear. Trimming left V 0 bases short and J 0 bases short, with 6 bases between. Germline V gene data show CDR1 as LGHNA and CDR2 as YSLEER. This CDR3 region has 15 residues. As DNA, the CDR3 is TGCGCCAGCAGCCAAGACTCTAGCTCCTACAATGAGCAGTTCTTC. It specifies CASSQDSSSYNEQFF.

The chain carries TRBV10-3 and TRBJ1-3, with TRBD1 identical over 9 bases. CDR1 is ENHRY and CDR2 is SYGVKD in the germline V gene. The CDR3 runs to 16 residues. V was clipped by 3 bases and J by 2 bases; unmatched bases: 5. CDR3 region: CAISEWGTGPGNTIYF. The DNA for the CDR3 is TGTGCCATCAGTGAATGGGGGACAGGGCCTGGAAACACCATATATTTT.

The rearrangement joins TRBV6-1 to TRBJ2-2; TRBD2 matches 9 bases. Looked up from germline, CDR1 is MNHNS and CDR2 is SASEGT. The V gene end was trimmed by 4 bases and the J gene end by 0 bases; junction bases not matched to a gene: 6. This CDR3 has 17 amino acids. For the CDR3, the DNA is TGTGCCAGCAGTGCCCTAGCGGGGAGTGCGAACACCGGGGAGCTGTTTTTT. This encodes CASSALAGSANTGELFF.

The chain carries TRBV5-1 and TRBJ1-2, with 11 bases fitting TRBD1. CDR3 length: 14 amino acids. Germline V gene data show CDR1 as SGHRS and CDR2 as YFSETQ. After removal of 4 bases from V and 7 bases from J, the junction contained 6 bases not matched to a gene. The DNA for the CDR3 is TGCGCCAGCAGCCTGGACAGGGGGCCGCTTGGCTACACCTTC. Protein sequence: CASSLDRGPLGYTF.

In nucleotides, the CDR3 is TGCGCCAGCAGCCATAGGACAGCTAATGAAAAACTGTTTTTT. It yields the protein CASSHRTANEKLFF. V and J are TRBV4-3 and TRBJ1-4; a possible D gene is TRBD1 (6 bases). CDR3 size: 14 residues. Germline-derived CDR1 and CDR2 are LGHNA and YSLEER. Trimming shortened V by 3 bases and J by 3 bases, and 8 bases separated the two germline ends.

This rearrangement joins TRBV2 to TRBJ1-5, with D tentatively TRBD1 (5 bases). Trimming stripped 4 bases from V and 6 bases from J, with 16 bases between. The CDR3 totals 15 residues. Germline V gene data show CDR1 as SNHLY and CDR2 as FYNNEI. The CDR3 bases are TGTGCCAGCAGTGGCCTGGTTCAGGGAGGTCAGCCCCAGCATTTT. Protein sequence: CASSGLVQGGQPQHF.

The gene calls are TRBV5-1 and TRBJ2-2; TRBD1 might be the D (5 bases). The CDR3 extends over 14 amino acids. With 6 bases removed from V and 7 bases from J, the gap between germline ends came to 16 bases. The germline V gene encodes CDR1 SGHRS and CDR2 YFSETQ. In DNA, the CDR3 is TGCGCCAGCACTCAAACCCAGGGCGTCGGGGAGCTGTTTTTT. It encodes CASTQTQGVGELFF.

V and J are TRBV29-1 and TRBJ1-2, with D possibly TRBD1 on 6 matching bases. Germline CDR1 and CDR2: SQVTM and ANQGSEA. This CDR3 is 12 amino acids long. V dropped 6 bases and J dropped 0 bases, with 8 bases sitting between them. The CDR3 nucleotides are TGCAGCGTCGGACAGACTAACTATGGCTACACCTTC. It codes for CSVGQTNYGYTF.

V gene TRBV28 combines with J gene TRBJ2-7, with TRBD1 as a possible D gene (7 bases). Germline CDR1 reads MDHEN; CDR2 reads SYDVKM. V was pared by 8 bases and J by 6 bases, with 17 bases between. CDR3 length: 13 amino acids. The CDR3 DNA reads as TGTGCCAGCGCCAGGGGGGCGCCCTCCGAGCAGTACTTC. Protein: CASARGAPSEQYF.

The V call is TRBV7-8, the J call TRBJ2-3; weak D call: TRBD2 (5 bases). Trimming took 3 bases from V and 5 from J, leaving 9 bases between them. The germline V gene has CDR1 SGHVS and CDR2 FQNEAQ. This CDR3 has 13 residues. CDR3 residues: CASSFGIRDTQYF. CDR3 nucleotide sequence: TGTGCCAGCAGCTTCGGGATTAGAGATACGCAGTATTTT.

CDR3 DNA sequence: TGTGCCAGTAGTGGCAGGACTAAAAGGAATGAGCAGTTCTTC. The encoded protein is CASSGRTKRNEQFF. The chain employs TRBV19 and TRBJ2-1, with D perhaps matching TRBD2 (6 bases). The CDR3 sequence is 14 residues long. CDR1 is LNHDA and CDR2 is SQIVND in the germline V gene (reference sequence). Trimming left V 5 bases short and J 7 bases short, with 15 bases between.

The chain recombines TRBV19 with TRBJ2-3; 7 nucleotides agree with TRBD2. Germline V lookup: CDR1 LNHDA, CDR2 SQIVND (reference sequence). The CDR3 totals 16 residues. V shed 4 bases, J shed 0 bases, and the junction held 7 bases outside the gene matches. CDR3 bases: TGTGCCAGTAGTACTCGACTAGCCCTTAGCACAGATACGCAGTATTTT. Amino acids: CASSTRLALSTDTQYF.

The chain combines TRBV25-1 with TRBJ1-3; a weak D match, TRBD1 (6 bases). The CDR3 has 17 amino acids. Deletions cut 4 bases from V and 0 bases from J, with 16 bases between. Germline values: CDR1 MGHDK, CDR2 SYGVNS. CDR3 region: CASSATLQGGSGNTIYF. The CDR3 bases are TGTGCCAGCAGTGCCACACTACAGGGTGGCTCTGGAAACACCATATATTTT. The full variable domain, rest sourced from reference TRBV25-1 and TRBJ1-3, is EADIYQTPRYLVIGTGKKITLECSQTMGHDKMYWYQQDPGMELHLIHYSYGVNSTEKGDLSSESTVSRIRTEHFPLTLESARPSHTSQYLCASSATLQGGSGNTIYFGEGSWLTVV.

V usage is TRBV2 and J usage is TRBJ2-7; TRBD2 matches 10 bases. V was pared by 7 bases and J by 7 bases, with 7 bases of the junction left unmatched. Germline CDR1 and CDR2: SNHLY and FYNNEI. There are 13 residues in the CDR3. CDR3 sequence reads: CASKTSGLREQYF. CDR3 sequence (DNA): TGTGCCAGCAAGACTAGCGGGCTCAGGGAGCAGTACTTC. Full variable domain (missing parts from reference TRBV2 and TRBJ2-7): EPEVTQTPSHQVTQMGQEVILRCVPISNHLYFYWYRQILGQKVEFLVSFYNNEISEKSEIFDDQFSVERPDGSNFTLKIRSTKLEDSAMYFCASKTSGLREQYFGPGTRLTVT.

The chain uses TRBV30 and TRBJ1-2, with D possibly TRBD1 on 6 matching bases. The germline gives CDR1 GTSNPN, CDR2 SVGIG (reference sequence). V was clipped by 7 bases and J by 3 bases, with 15 bases between them. This CDR3 has 13 amino acids. CDR3 region: CASGEDSDYGYTF. The DNA of the CDR3 is TGTGCCTCCGGCGAGGACAGTGACTATGGCTACACCTTC.

DNA of the CDR3: TGTGCCAGCAGCCCGGGACAGCCGTCCTCTGGAAACACCATATATTTT. Protein sequence: CASSPGQPSSGNTIYF. This chain uses TRBV7-9 with TRBJ1-3; 7 positions match TRBD1. The V gene end was trimmed by 5 bases and the J gene end by 0 bases; junction bases not matched to a gene: 7. CDR3 length: 16 amino acids. The V gene's germline CDR1 is SEHNR and CDR2 FQNEAQ (reference sequence).

This chain joins TRBV6-5 and TRBJ2-7, with TRBD1 matching 8 bases. The germline V gene has CDR1 MNHEY and CDR2 SVGAGI. The CDR3 spans 11 residues. The V segment lost 2 bases and the J segment 13 bases; nucleotides outside the gene matches: 4. CDR3 in DNA: TGTGCCAGCAGTTACATGGGACAGGATTACTTC. It is translated as CASSYMGQDYF.

The V call is TRBV6-5, the J call TRBJ2-5; D gene ambiguous. From germline, CDR1 is MNHEY and CDR2 SVGAGI. V was cut by 2 bases and J by 5 bases, with 9 bases left in between. This CDR3 is built from 13 residues. The CDR3 reads CASSYIDGETQYF. CDR3 nucleotides: TGTGCCAGCAGTTACATAGACGGGGAGACCCAGTACTTC.

The rearrangement joins TRBV28 to TRBJ1-5; unclear D gene. Trimming stripped 5 bases from V and 0 bases from J, with 14 bases between. Per the germline V gene, CDR1 is MDHEN and CDR2 is SYDVKM. This CDR3 region has 16 residues. This CDR3 reads CASSAGSFYSNQPQHF. The CDR3 nucleotides are TGTGCCAGCAGTGCCGGGTCTTTTTATAGCAATCAGCCCCAGCATTTT.

The CDR3 DNA is TGTGCCAGCAGCCAAACTATGAACACTGAAGCTTTCTTT. Translated, it gives CASSQTMNTEAFF. This chain links TRBV14 with TRBJ1-1; no firm D call. Germline V gene data show CDR1 as SGHDN and CDR2 as FVKESK. V dropped 2 bases and J dropped 0 bases, with 4 bases sitting between them. The CDR3 runs to 13 residues.

The genes are TRBV6-6 and TRBJ1-2, with a weak D call TRBD1 (6 bases). Trimming shortened V by 6 bases and J by 9 bases, and 14 bases separated the two germline ends. The germline V gene has CDR1 MNHNY and CDR2 SVGAGI (reference sequence). CDR3 length: 12 amino acids. CDR3 coding DNA: TGTGCCAGCAGGGAACAGGGCCCCCGCTACACCTTC. This gives the protein CASREQGPRYTF.

The chain combines TRBV4-3 with TRBJ1-5; 7 bases fit TRBD1. The CDR3 loop spans 16 amino acids. V gave up 3 bases and J gave up 1 base; unmatched junction bases: 6. The germline V gene encodes CDR1 LGHNA and CDR2 YSLEER. The CDR3 here is CASSHPHRGSNQPQHF. For the CDR3, the DNA is TGCGCCAGCAGCCACCCCCACAGGGGAAGCAATCAGCCCCAGCATTTT.

The chain has TRBV7-9 and TRBJ2-3, with 9 bases that match TRBD2. The CDR3 length is 17 residues. From germline, CDR1 is SEHNR and CDR2 FQNEAQ (reference sequence). J lost 4 bases, V lost 1 base, and 9 bases had no gene match. CDR3 sequence (DNA): TGTGCCAGCAGCTTAGGTTCTGGCGGGGGGGCCGCAGATACGCAGTATTTT. Amino acids: CASSLGSGGGAADTQYF.

This rearrangement joins TRBV4-1 to TRBJ2-7; a possible D gene is TRBD2 (5 bases). The CDR3 runs to 13 residues. Germline V lookup: CDR1 MGHRA, CDR2 YSYEKL. Trimming took off 6 bases at V and 6 bases at J, with 15 bases between the two ends. CDR3 sequence (DNA): TGCGCCAGCAGTCTACAGAGGGTCTCCGAGCAGTACTTC. Translating it yields CASSLQRVSEQYF.